Listed below are T cell receptor beta chains from one sample, sequenced in a study of T cells after yellow fever vaccination. MiXCR, run by TCRdb on the 5' RACE reads, gives a single entry per CDR3 protein. The sample holds around 600,000 distinct CDR3 sequences; 9% to 15% are singletons and the top ten take about 15%. Sample: PBMCs, taken on the day of the yellow fever booster vaccination. The receptors shown here come from a man in his thirties or forties who received the YFV17D yellow fever vaccine. Both conserved end residues are part of each CDR3. Each record gives: CDR3 length, V gene, D gene, J gene, clone size, CDR3 protein, CDR3 DNA. A D gene is named only where the DNA matches it firmly. Clone size appears in some rows only: once, few, many, or a class for an expanded clone.

len: 16
v_gene: TRBV5-1
d_gene: TRBD2
j_gene: TRBJ2-1
abundance: NA
CDR3aa: CASSLEGLAGVMEQFF
CDR3nt: TGCGCCAGCAGCTTGGAGGGGCTAGCGGGAGTGATGGAGCAGTTCTTC

len: 17
v_gene: TRBV18
d_gene: TRBD1
j_gene: TRBJ2-2
abundance: few
CDR3aa: CASSLQQGRGVTGELFF
CDR3nt: TGTGCCAGCTCACTTCAACAGGGGCGAGGTGTCACCGGGGAGCTGTTTTTT

len: 15
v_gene: TRBV7-8
d_gene: NA
j_gene: TRBJ2-1
abundance: few
CDR3aa: CASRLSRPNINEQFF
CDR3nt: TGTGCCAGCAGACTCTCCCGCCCCAATATCAATGAGCAGTTCTTC

len: 15
v_gene: TRBV18
d_gene: TRBD1
j_gene: TRBJ1-4
abundance: NA
CDR3aa: CASSSQGATNEKLFF
CDR3nt: TGTGCCAGCTCATCCCAGGGGGCGACTAATGAAAAACTGTTTTTT

len: 15
v_gene: TRBV20-1
d_gene: TRBD2
j_gene: TRBJ2-1
abundance: NA
CDR3aa: CSARDRASGSSEQFF
CDR3nt: TGCAGTGCTAGAGATAGGGCTAGCGGGAGCAGTGAGCAGTTCTTC

len: 12
v_gene: TRBV27
d_gene: NA
j_gene: TRBJ2-3
abundance: few
CDR3aa: CATWGGTDTQYF
CDR3nt: TGTGCCACCTGGGGGGGCACAGATACGCAGTATTTT

len: 14
v_gene: TRBV9
d_gene: TRBD1
j_gene: TRBJ2-1
abundance: many
CDR3aa: CASSPRTGPNEQFF
CDR3nt: TGTGCCAGCAGCCCAAGGACAGGACCCAATGAGCAGTTCTTC

len: 14
v_gene: TRBV5-6
d_gene: NA
j_gene: TRBJ1-1
abundance: NA
CDR3aa: CASSGAGVNTEAFF
CDR3nt: TGTGCCAGCAGCGGGGCAGGGGTGAACACTGAAGCTTTCTTT

len: 13
v_gene: TRBV19
d_gene: NA
j_gene: TRBJ2-3
abundance: few
CDR3aa: CASTIGSTDTQYF
CDR3nt: TGTGCCAGTACTATCGGGTCCACAGATACGCAGTATTTT

len: 16
v_gene: TRBV7-6
d_gene: NA
j_gene: TRBJ2-2
abundance: NA
CDR3aa: CASSLGARLGAGELFF
CDR3nt: TGTGCCAGCAGCCTCGGCGCAAGGCTGGGCGCCGGGGAGCTGTTTTTT

len: 14
v_gene: TRBV7-2
d_gene: TRBD1
j_gene: TRBJ2-5
abundance: NA
CDR3aa: CASRGDRGQETQYF
CDR3nt: TGTGCCAGCAGAGGAGACAGGGGCCAAGAGACCCAGTACTTC

len: 14
v_gene: TRBV29-1
d_gene: TRBD2
j_gene: TRBJ2-7
abundance: few
CDR3aa: CSAGTSESSYEQYF
CDR3nt: TGCAGCGCCGGGACTAGCGAGAGCTCCTACGAGCAGTACTTC

len: 14
v_gene: TRBV5-1
d_gene: NA
j_gene: TRBJ1-2
abundance: few
CDR3aa: CASSPALGRNGYTF
CDR3nt: TGCGCCAGCAGCCCCGCTCTAGGAAGGAATGGCTACACCTTC

len: 11
v_gene: TRBV20-1
d_gene: NA
j_gene: TRBJ1-6
abundance: few
CDR3aa: CSAREASPLHF
CDR3nt: TGCAGTGCCAGGGAGGCCTCACCCCTCCACTTT

len: 15
v_gene: TRBV20-1
d_gene: NA
j_gene: TRBJ2-1
abundance: many
CDR3aa: CSTTPGTGGWNEQFF
CDR3nt: TGCAGTACGACCCCCGGGACTGGGGGATGGAATGAGCAGTTCTTC

len: 15
v_gene: TRBV12-3/TRBV12-4
d_gene: TRBD1
j_gene: TRBJ2-7
abundance: few
CDR3aa: CASSSTGFSSYEQYF
CDR3nt: TGTGCCAGCAGTTCGACAGGGTTTAGCTCCTACGAGCAGTACTTC

len: 12
v_gene: TRBV20-1
d_gene: TRBD1
j_gene: TRBJ2-1
abundance: few
CDR3aa: CSVALRDREQFF
CDR3nt: TGCAGTGTCGCGCTCCGGGACAGGGAGCAGTTCTTC

len: 13
v_gene: TRBV20-1
d_gene: NA
j_gene: TRBJ2-7
abundance: few
CDR3aa: CSATFRGSHEQYF
CDR3nt: TGCAGTGCCACTTTCAGGGGTTCCCACGAGCAGTACTTC

len: 16
v_gene: TRBV5-1
d_gene: TRBD2
j_gene: TRBJ2-1
abundance: few
CDR3aa: CASSYRAGVSYNEQFF
CDR3nt: TGCGCCAGCAGCTACCGAGCGGGAGTGTCCTACAATGAGCAGTTCTTC

len: 15
v_gene: TRBV27
d_gene: NA
j_gene: TRBJ1-4
abundance: many
CDR3aa: CASATTGPAVGKLFF
CDR3nt: TGTGCCAGCGCTACTACAGGACCCGCCGTGGGAAAACTGTTTTTT

len: 15
v_gene: TRBV12-3/TRBV12-4
d_gene: NA
j_gene: TRBJ2-7
abundance: NA
CDR3aa: CASSSSLLSSYEQYF
CDR3nt: TGTGCCAGCAGTTCCTCCCTCCTTAGCTCCTACGAGCAGTACTTC

len: 15
v_gene: TRBV9
d_gene: NA
j_gene: TRBJ2-3
abundance: NA
CDR3aa: CASGPRSASTDTQYF
CDR3nt: TGTGCCAGCGGCCCTCGGTCGGCGAGCACAGATACGCAGTATTTT

len: 15
v_gene: TRBV12-3/TRBV12-4
d_gene: TRBD1
j_gene: TRBJ1-1
abundance: few
CDR3aa: CASRKRDSMNTEAFF
CDR3nt: TGTGCCAGCAGGAAACGGGACAGTATGAACACTGAAGCTTTCTTT

len: 13
v_gene: TRBV28
d_gene: NA
j_gene: TRBJ2-7
abundance: few
CDR3aa: CASRSPMDYEQYF
CDR3nt: TGTGCCAGCAGATCCCCCATGGACTACGAGCAGTACTTC

len: 13
v_gene: TRBV6-1
d_gene: NA
j_gene: TRBJ2-5
abundance: few
CDR3aa: CASSQPTGRTQYF
CDR3nt: TGTGCCAGCAGCCAACCAACAGGTCGGACCCAGTACTTC

len: 18
v_gene: TRBV27
d_gene: TRBD1
j_gene: TRBJ2-2
abundance: NA
CDR3aa: CASSPGTGQNIDTGELFF
CDR3nt: TGTGCCAGCAGTCCCGGGACAGGGCAAAATATTGACACCGGGGAGCTGTTTTTT

len: 13
v_gene: TRBV29-1
d_gene: NA
j_gene: TRBJ2-2
abundance: NA
CDR3aa: CSVRDGGTGELFF
CDR3nt: TGCAGCGTTCGGGACGGTGGGACCGGGGAGCTGTTTTTT

len: 13
v_gene: TRBV10-3
d_gene: NA
j_gene: TRBJ2-1
abundance: few
CDR3aa: CATGDSFYNEQFF
CDR3nt: TGTGCCACCGGAGACAGTTTCTACAATGAGCAGTTCTTC

len: 13
v_gene: TRBV7-9
d_gene: NA
j_gene: TRBJ2-7
abundance: NA
CDR3aa: CASSLVSAGGQYF
CDR3nt: TGTGCCAGCAGCTTAGTCTCAGCAGGTGGGCAGTACTTC

len: 17
v_gene: TRBV20-1
d_gene: NA
j_gene: TRBJ2-3
abundance: NA
CDR3aa: CCARVPVSGSRTDTQYF
CDR3nt: TGCTGTGCTAGAGTCCCCGTTTCGGGATCGCGCACAGATACGCAGTATTTT

len: 16
v_gene: TRBV7-9
d_gene: TRBD2
j_gene: TRBJ2-1
abundance: NA
CDR3aa: CASSHPSGGMWNEQFF
CDR3nt: TGTGCCAGCAGCCACCCTAGCGGGGGGATGTGGAATGAGCAGTTCTTC

len: 15
v_gene: TRBV5-4
d_gene: TRBD2
j_gene: TRBJ2-1
abundance: few
CDR3aa: CASSPISSGSDEQFF
CDR3nt: TGTGCCAGCAGCCCAATCTCTAGCGGGAGTGATGAGCAGTTCTTC

len: 19
v_gene: TRBV11-2
d_gene: NA
j_gene: TRBJ1-1
abundance: NA
CDR3aa: CASSSGVIPRGTRDTEAFF
CDR3nt: TGTGCCAGCAGCTCTGGGGTCATACCAAGGGGTACGAGGGACACTGAAGCTTTCTTT

len: 15
v_gene: TRBV11-3
d_gene: TRBD2
j_gene: TRBJ2-1
abundance: NA
CDR3aa: CASSPMSGSYNEQFF
CDR3nt: TGTGCCAGCAGCCCCATGAGCGGGAGTTACAATGAGCAGTTCTTC

len: 16
v_gene: TRBV2
d_gene: TRBD1
j_gene: TRBJ2-1
abundance: NA
CDR3aa: CASKGQEIRSYNEQFF
CDR3nt: TGTGCCAGCAAGGGACAGGAGATTCGATCCTACAATGAGCAGTTCTTC

len: 19
v_gene: TRBV12-3/TRBV12-4
d_gene: NA
j_gene: TRBJ2-5
abundance: NA
CDR3aa: CASSLAPGSTSVVRETQYF
CDR3nt: TGTGCCAGCAGTTTAGCGCCTGGAAGCACTAGTGTCGTCCGAGAGACCCAGTACTTC

len: 13
v_gene: TRBV5-1
d_gene: NA
j_gene: TRBJ2-5
abundance: many
CDR3aa: CASSPAGEETQYF
CDR3nt: TGCGCCAGCAGCCCGGCAGGAGAAGAGACCCAGTACTTC

len: 15
v_gene: TRBV7-6
d_gene: TRBD1
j_gene: TRBJ1-2
abundance: NA
CDR3aa: CASSLLGGTGDGYTF
CDR3nt: TGTGCCAGCAGCCTTCTAGGGGGGACAGGGGATGGCTACACCTTC

len: 14
v_gene: TRBV5-4
d_gene: NA
j_gene: TRBJ1-6
abundance: NA
CDR3aa: CASSQTAWDSPLHF
CDR3nt: TGTGCCAGCAGCCAAACGGCCTGGGATTCACCCCTCCACTTT

len: 15
v_gene: TRBV20-1
d_gene: NA
j_gene: TRBJ2-1
abundance: NA
CDR3aa: CSALNPGSSYNEQFF
CDR3nt: TGCAGTGCCCTCAACCCGGGGAGCTCCTACAATGAGCAGTTCTTC